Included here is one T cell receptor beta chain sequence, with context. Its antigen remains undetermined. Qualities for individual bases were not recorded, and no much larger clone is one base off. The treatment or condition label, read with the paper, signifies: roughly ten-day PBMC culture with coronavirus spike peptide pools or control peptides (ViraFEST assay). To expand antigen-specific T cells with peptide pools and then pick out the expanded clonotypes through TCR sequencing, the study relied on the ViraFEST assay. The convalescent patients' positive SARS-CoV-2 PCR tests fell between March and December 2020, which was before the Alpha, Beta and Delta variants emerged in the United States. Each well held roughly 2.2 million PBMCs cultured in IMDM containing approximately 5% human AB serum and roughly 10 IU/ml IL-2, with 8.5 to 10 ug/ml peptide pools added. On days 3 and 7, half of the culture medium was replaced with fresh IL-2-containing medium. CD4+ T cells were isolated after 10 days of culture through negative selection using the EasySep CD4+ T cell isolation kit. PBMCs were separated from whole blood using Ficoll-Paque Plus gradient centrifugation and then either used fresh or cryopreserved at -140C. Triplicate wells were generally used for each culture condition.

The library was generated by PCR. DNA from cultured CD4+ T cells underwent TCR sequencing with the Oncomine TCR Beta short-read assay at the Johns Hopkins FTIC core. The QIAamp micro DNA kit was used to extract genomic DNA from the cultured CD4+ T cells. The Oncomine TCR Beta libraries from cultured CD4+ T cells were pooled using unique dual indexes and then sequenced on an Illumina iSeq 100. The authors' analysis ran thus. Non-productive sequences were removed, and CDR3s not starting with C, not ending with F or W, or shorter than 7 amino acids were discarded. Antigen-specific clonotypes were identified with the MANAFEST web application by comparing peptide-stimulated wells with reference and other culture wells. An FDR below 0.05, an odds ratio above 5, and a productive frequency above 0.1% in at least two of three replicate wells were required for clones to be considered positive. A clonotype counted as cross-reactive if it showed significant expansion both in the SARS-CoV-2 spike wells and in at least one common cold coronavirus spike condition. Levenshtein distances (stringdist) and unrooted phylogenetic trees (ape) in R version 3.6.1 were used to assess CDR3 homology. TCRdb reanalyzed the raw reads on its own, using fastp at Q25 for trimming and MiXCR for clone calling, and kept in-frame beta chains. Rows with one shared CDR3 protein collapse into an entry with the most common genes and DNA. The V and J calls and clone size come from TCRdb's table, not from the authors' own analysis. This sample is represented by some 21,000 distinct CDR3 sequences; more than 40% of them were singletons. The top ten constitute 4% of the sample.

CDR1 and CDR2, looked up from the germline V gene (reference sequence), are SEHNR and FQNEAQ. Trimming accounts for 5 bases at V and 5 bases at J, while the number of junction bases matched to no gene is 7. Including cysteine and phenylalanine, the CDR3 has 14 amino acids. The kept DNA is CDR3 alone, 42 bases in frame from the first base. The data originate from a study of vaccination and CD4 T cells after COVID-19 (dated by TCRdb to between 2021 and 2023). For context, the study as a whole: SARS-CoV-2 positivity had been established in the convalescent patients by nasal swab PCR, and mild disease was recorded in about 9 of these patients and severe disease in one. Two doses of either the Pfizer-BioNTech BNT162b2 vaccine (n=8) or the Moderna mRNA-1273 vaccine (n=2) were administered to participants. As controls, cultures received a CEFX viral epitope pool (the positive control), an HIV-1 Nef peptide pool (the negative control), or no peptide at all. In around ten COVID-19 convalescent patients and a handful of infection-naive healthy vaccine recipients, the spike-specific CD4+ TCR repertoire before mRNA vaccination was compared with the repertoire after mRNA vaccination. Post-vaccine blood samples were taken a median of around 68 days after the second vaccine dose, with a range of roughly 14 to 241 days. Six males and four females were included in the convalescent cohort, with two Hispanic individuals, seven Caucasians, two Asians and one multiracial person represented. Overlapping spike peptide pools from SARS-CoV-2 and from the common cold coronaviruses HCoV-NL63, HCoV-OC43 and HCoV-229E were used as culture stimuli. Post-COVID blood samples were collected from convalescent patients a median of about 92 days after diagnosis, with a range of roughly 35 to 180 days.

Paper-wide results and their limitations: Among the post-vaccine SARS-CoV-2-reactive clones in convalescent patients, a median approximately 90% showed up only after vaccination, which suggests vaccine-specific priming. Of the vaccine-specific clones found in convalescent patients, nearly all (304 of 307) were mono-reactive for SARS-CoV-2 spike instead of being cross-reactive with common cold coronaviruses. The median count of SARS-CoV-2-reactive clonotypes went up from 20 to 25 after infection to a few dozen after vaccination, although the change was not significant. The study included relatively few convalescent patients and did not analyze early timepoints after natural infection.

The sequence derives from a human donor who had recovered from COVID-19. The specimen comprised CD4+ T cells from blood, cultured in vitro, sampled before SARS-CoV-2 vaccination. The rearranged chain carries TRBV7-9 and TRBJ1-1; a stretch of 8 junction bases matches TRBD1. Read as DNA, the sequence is TGTGCCAGCAGCGAAGACAGGGGTTTTACTGAAGCTTTCTTT. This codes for CASSEDRGFTEAFF.